This T cell receptor (beta chain) emerged from a study of CXCR3-negative and CXCR3-positive naive CD8 T cells. Points from the study as a whole: Similar levels of surface CD5 were seen between naive subsets; TCR strength was inferred from TRB CDR3 properties. Higher TRB CDR3 hydrophobicity marked CXCR3-positive naive cells relative to CXCR3-negative naive cells.

As regards this clonotype: Its antigen is not known.

The CDR3 has 14 amino acids. CDR1 is SQVTM and CDR2 is ANQGSEA in the germline V gene. Through 5' RACE with UMI labels, the TRB cDNA libraries were prepared. Reanalyzing the 5' RACE reads, TCRdb keeps one entry per CDR3 protein, without DNA. The sample totals 140,000 to 150,000 distinct CDR3 sequences. The receptor comes from a human donor in good health. Some clones in this sample may be carry-over from other donors' samples. Sequenced sample: naive CXCR3+ CD8+ T cells from blood. The subset was: CD45RO-CCR7+CD27+CD95- naive CD8+ T cells expressing CXCR3 (TNR3+). V gene TRBV29-1 combines with J gene TRBJ2-7; as DNA is missing, the TRBD1 call by TCRdb cannot be tested. The CDR3 reads CSVVRTGPYYEQYF.